In this sample, the clone carrying this T cell receptor beta chain turned up a few times. These data are taken from a study of T cell changes during pregnancy in multiple sclerosis. Libraries were prepared by immunoSEQ multiplex PCR; TCRdb keeps only in-frame clonotypes and omits some of them. The sample records about 44,000 clones, roughly 96% being singletons. The CDR3 is made up of 14 amino acids. CDR1 and CDR2 from the germline V gene are SGHRS and YFSETQ. V was pared by 2 bases and J by 5 bases, with 13 bases between. V is TRBV5-1 and J is TRBJ1-1; perhaps TRBD1 as D (5 bases). Specimen: peripheral blood, collected in the second trimester of pregnancy. The sequence came from a female donor with multiple sclerosis, enrolled in a pregnancy study. CDR3 sequence: CASSLRREGTEAFF. The CDR3 DNA reads TGCGCCAGCAGCTTAAGACGGGAGGGGACTGAAGCTTTCTTT.